The T cell receptor (beta chain) described here comes from a study of cytomegalovirus exposure and HLA in healthy donors (dated by TCRdb to about 2017). Regarding the study in general: An earlier analysis of some 600 of the donors reported over 250 Gb of sequence data and 117 million unique TCR beta sequences obtained from roughly 180 million T cells. A handful of DR-DQ haplotypes were handled as single units for association and clustering because linkage in the cohort was strong. High-throughput TCR immunosequencing, statistical association of individual TCRs with disease status, and machine learning were combined to predict cytomegalovirus infection status. Along with the roughly 700-subject first cohort, a separate validation cohort of over a hundred different subjects was used. Donor age, sex, ethnicity and CMV serostatus were collected together with the repertoire data. The aim of the study was to test whether cataloging public T cell receptors could identify signatures of past pathogen exposure. A later genetic analysis took genome-wide SNP genotypes for about three fifths of the 666 donors and used that subset as a discovery cohort. The T cell repertoires of 550 to 850 subjects were profiled by immunosequencing and related to cytomegalovirus serostatus. Rather than drawing on any new phenotypic data, the later analysis identified candidate immune exposures from TCR beta sequences and the way those sequences occurred across donors. An early release covering more than 500 HLA-typed donors comprised about 310 gigabases of sequencing data and tens of millions of unique TCR sequences. All discovery cohort repertoires had been generated on a single sequencing platform. Among the approximately 400 genotyped donors, around 81% belonged to the genetic ancestry cluster associated with self-reported Caucasian donors. An earlier analysis of about 620 of the donors applied high-throughput TCR beta sequencing to assess whether each TCR beta V gene segment acted as functional or pseudogenic. On average, about 200,000 unique TCR beta nucleotide sequences were sequenced per donor among some 420 genotyped donors of the cohort, with roughly 18% of those sequences being non-productive. Class I and class II HLA loci were covered by the typing at four-digit resolution. A later analysis re-examined previously published TCR beta repertoires from 600 to 700 donors and added high-resolution HLA genotyping to investigate patterns of TCR occurrence. The number of typed donors differed by locus: roughly 629-630 for A, B, C, DRB1 and DQB1; some 500 for DQA1; roughly 600 for DPA1; and about 470 for DPB1. The paper as a whole reports these results and caveats: A group of highly shared sequence variants was considered likely to be a technical artifact of the sequencing pipeline. Strong co-occurrence of HLA alleles, especially DR and DQ, made assigning TCR associations to individual alleles difficult. Compared with equally common non-associated chains, HLA-associated TCR beta chains in a later analysis were more clonally expanded and had lower generation probabilities. Across donors, most TCR sequences were observed very rarely, whereas some public TCRs were present in many individuals. In this cohort, only TCR beta chains were sequenced, and detectable features were limited by the absence of alpha or paired-chain data. Correlated functional status among segregating V segments might be attributable to linkage disequilibrium, but an unknown experimental factor could not be ruled out. In a later genetic analysis, a missense DCLRE1C variant was associated with V-gene and J-gene trimming of TCR beta chains, and the association was replicated in an independent cohort. Because HLA typing was unavailable for some donors at each locus, only the typed subset was used in association tests. A later analysis associated roughly 17,000 TCR beta sequences with specific HLA alleles at a false discovery rate of 0.05. A further reported finding was that TCR beta sequences accurately predicted the HLA-A and HLA-B alleles for most subjects in the first cohort. A later analysis found that most CMV-associated TCR beta chains appeared HLA-restricted, with HLA associations seemingly driven largely by CMV exposure. It was suggested by the authors that the approach could potentially be generalized to other disease states and immunological phenotypes. The presence/absence analyses assumed that sequencing depth was roughly uniform across donors, and that assumption may not be true. The earlier analysis of approximately 590 of the donors excluded some 15 rarely observed V segments, including chromosome 9 orphons, because counts were too low. According to a later genetic analysis, donors in an Asian-associated ancestry cluster had fewer N-insertions in productive TCRs than the approximately 630-donor mean. In both the original and validation cohorts, the classifier was reported to diagnose cytomegalovirus status with high specificity and sensitivity. A total of around 150 TCR beta chains were listed by the study as associated with cytomegalovirus. Some IMGT-functional V segments, including TRBV6-2 and TRBV6-3, could not be distinguished by the 87-base-pair reads and were therefore excluded. For the cohort, immune exposure information was limited to CMV serostatus. In a later analysis, the rate of TCR association differed among HLA loci, with DRB1 alleles having the most associated TCRs and HLA-C alleles having the fewest. Broadly in line with IMGT annotations, most TCR beta V segments showed up in productive rearrangements about 87% or about 30% of the time in an earlier analysis of 587 of the donors. Three of the identified cytomegalovirus-associated TCR beta chains were confirmed in vitro to be specific for cytomegalovirus antigens. Several of the top co-occurrence clusters appeared to be linked to parvovirus B19, influenza, CMV and Epstein-Barr virus, according to a later analysis.

Library creation used the immunoSEQ multiplex PCR assay. For the multiplex PCR, a mixture combining 60 forward primers for TCR Vbeta segments and 13 reverse primers for TCR Jbeta segments was used. The CDR3 region of rearranged TCR beta genes was amplified from genomic DNA by a multiplex PCR assay. The amplified TCR beta libraries were sequenced on the Illumina HiSeq System as 87-base-pair reads. Per the original workflow: A later analysis counted about 80 million unique TCR beta chains across the 666 repertoires, and roughly 10 million of these chains were shared by at least two donors. Raw reads were error-corrected and collapsed into unique sequences by a nearest-neighbor algorithm in which closely related sequences were merged to remove PCR and sequencing errors. Alignment of CDR3 sequences to IMGT reference sequences was used to assign V, D and J gene segments. For a sequence to be retained, a match of at least six nucleotides to both a V gene segment and a J gene segment was required. Rearrangements were classified as productive when the CDR3 lacked stop codons and remained in frame with V and J, and all other rearrangements were classified as non-productive. CDR3 was defined according to IMGT convention as the region running from the second conserved V-encoded cysteine to the conserved J-encoded phenylalanine. In an earlier analysis of approximately 500 of the donors, sequences lacking an unambiguous match to a single V gene segment were excluded. An earlier analysis of 500 to 700 of the donors classified V segments as functional when productive rearrangements were above 56.7% and as segregating when the standard deviation between donors was above 5%. A statistical classification framework was built to diagnose cytomegalovirus status from the catalog of TCR beta chain sequences. In a later analysis, V and J genes were assigned by comparing TCR nucleotide sequences against IMGT/GENE-DB human TR gene sequences. A later analysis assigned CDR3 sequences and most-parsimonious VDJ recombination scenarios with the TCRdist pipeline. In a later analysis, each TCR beta chain was defined by its CDR3 amino acid sequence together with its V-gene family, and reads without a unique V-gene family were excluded. To address suspected cross-contamination and a sequencing artifact, a later analysis removed 550 to 750 highly shared, low-generation-probability nucleotide sequences. In a later analysis, a clonal expansion index was calculated for each public chain from normalized within-repertoire ranks of inferred template counts. A later analysis computed generation probabilities with a VDJ recombination model fitted to out-of-frame rearrangements, and checked the results against IGoR. A later analysis scored TCR-TCR, TCR-HLA and TCR-CMV co-occurrence with hypergeometric tests, applying a repertoire-size bias correction to TCR pairs. To estimate false discovery rates, a later analysis permuted the HLA or CMV assignments 20 times. A later analysis grouped co-occurring TCRs with DBSCAN, adding TCRdist sequence similarity when clustering within HLA-allele-positive subsets. Co-occurrence clustering excluded repertoires with fewer than 30,000 or more than 120,000 public chains, plus five with anomalous nucleotide sharing. TCRdb provides this immuneACCESS table in a form limited to in-frame rearrangements. Some clones are lacking; in checked studies, under half of them reflect an unresolved V gene, and why the rest are absent is not known. Clone size and the V and J calls come from that table; the DNA yielded D and trimming. This sample lists hundreds of thousands of clones; around 80% were detected once. The ten largest account for approximately 0.63% of the sample.

The cohort was made up of hundreds of healthy bone marrow donors. All cohort members were sampled while nominally healthy, although unrecorded immune exposures were likely present. The donor tested CMV seronegative and was one of the 352 seronegative cohort members. Each donor provided a peripheral blood sample, and peripheral blood mononuclear cells were used for TCR beta sequencing. The Qiagen DNeasy Blood Extraction Kit was used to extract genomic DNA from the blood cell samples. V loses 4 bases, J loses 3 bases, and the germline ends lie 11 bases apart. CDR3 length: 14 amino acids, cysteine to phenylalanine. The only DNA kept is the CDR3, 42 bases in frame from the first base. The germline V gene sets CDR1 to SGHRS and CDR2 to YFSETQ. With regard to this clone: The specificity of this receptor is unknown. No clone much larger than this one lies a single base away; base qualities are absent.

The sample comprised PBMCs. The TCR was taken from a man between 18 and 29 years old in good health and CMV-seronegative. The chain is encoded by TRBV5-1 joined to TRBJ2-1; TRBD1 might be the D gene, on 6 matching bases. This receptor carries the CDR3 CASSHRTVYNEQFF. The DNA sequence is given as TGCGCCAGCAGCCACAGGACAGTCTACAATGAGCAGTTCTTC.